This TCR beta chain comes out of a study of metastatic and nonmetastatic thyroid tumors. TCRdb ran MiXCR on the PCR reads. The sample yields around 20,000 clones, approximately 22% seen once. No treatment had been given to any patient before thyroid surgery. The CDR3 has 16 amino acids. V was pared by 2 bases and J by 7 bases, with 17 bases between. Sequencing used adjacent normal tissue. V usage is TRBV12-3 or TRBV12-4 and J usage is TRBJ2-2; tentative D call: TRBD2 (5 bases). The TCR was taken from a female donor with papillary thyroid cancer or a benign thyroid nodule (not recorded which). Some clones in this sample may be carry-over from other donors' samples. The CDR3 DNA is TGTGCCAGCAGTTTAAGGAGCGGATTGGGTGGCGGGGAGCTGTTTTTT. It specifies CASSLRSGLGGGELFF.